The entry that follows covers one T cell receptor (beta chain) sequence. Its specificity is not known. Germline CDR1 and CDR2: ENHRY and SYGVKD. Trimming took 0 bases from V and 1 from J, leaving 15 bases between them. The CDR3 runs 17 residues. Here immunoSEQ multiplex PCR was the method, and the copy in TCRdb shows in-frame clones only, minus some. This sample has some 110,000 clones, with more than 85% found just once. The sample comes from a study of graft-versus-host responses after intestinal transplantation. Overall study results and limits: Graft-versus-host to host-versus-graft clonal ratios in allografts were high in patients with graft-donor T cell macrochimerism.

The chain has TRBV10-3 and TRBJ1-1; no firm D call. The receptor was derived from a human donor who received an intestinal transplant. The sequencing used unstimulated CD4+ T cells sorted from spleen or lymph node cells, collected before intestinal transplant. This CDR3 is CAISESLASTSNTEAFF. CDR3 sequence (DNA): TGTGCCATCAGTGAGTCTTTGGCCAGCACGTCGAACACTGAAGCTTTCTTT.